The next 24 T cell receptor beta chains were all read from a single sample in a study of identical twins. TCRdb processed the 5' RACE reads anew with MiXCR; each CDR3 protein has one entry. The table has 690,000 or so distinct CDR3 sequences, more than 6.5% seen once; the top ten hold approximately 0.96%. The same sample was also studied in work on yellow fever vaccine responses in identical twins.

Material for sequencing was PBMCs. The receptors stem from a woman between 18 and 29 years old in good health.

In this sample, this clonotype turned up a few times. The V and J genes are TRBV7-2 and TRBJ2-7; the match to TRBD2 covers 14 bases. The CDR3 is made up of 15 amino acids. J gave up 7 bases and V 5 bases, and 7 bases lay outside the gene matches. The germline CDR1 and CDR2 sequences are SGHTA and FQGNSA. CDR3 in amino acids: CASSVGLAGVGEQYF. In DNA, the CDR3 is TGTGCCAGCAGCGTGGGACTAGCGGGGGTCGGGGAGCAGTACTTC.

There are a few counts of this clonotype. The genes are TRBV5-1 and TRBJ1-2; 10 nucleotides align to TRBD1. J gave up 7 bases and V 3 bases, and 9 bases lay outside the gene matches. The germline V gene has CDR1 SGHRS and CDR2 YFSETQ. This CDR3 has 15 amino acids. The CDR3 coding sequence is TGCGCCAGCAGCTACTACGACAGGGGGCTTCCTGGCTACACCTTC. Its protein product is CASSYYDRGLPGYTF.

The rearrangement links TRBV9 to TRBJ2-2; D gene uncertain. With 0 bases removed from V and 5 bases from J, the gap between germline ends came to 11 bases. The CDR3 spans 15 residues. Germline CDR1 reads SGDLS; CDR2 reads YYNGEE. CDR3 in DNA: TGTGCCAGCAGCGTAGGGGCTAGTTATACCGGGGAGCTGTTTTTT. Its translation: CASSVGASYTGELFF.

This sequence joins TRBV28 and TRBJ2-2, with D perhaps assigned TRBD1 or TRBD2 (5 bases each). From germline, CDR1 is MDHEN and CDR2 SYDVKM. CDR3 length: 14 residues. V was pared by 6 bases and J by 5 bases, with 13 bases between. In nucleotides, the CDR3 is TGTGCCAGCAGCTCCCGAGGGGTGACCGGGGAGCTGTTTTTT. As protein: CASSSRGVTGELFF.

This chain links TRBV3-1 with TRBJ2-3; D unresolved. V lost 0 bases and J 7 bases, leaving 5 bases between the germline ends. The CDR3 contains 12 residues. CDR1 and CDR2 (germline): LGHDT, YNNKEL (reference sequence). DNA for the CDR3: TGTGCCAGCAGCCAAGAAGACAATACGCAGTATTTT. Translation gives CASSQEDNTQYF.

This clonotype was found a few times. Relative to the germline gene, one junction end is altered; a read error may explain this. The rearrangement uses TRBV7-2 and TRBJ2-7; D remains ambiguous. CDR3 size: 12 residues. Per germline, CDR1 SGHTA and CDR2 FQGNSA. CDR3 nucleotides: TGTGCCAGCAGCTTCGTCGGGCCCGACTTCTCCTTC. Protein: CASSFVGPDFSF.

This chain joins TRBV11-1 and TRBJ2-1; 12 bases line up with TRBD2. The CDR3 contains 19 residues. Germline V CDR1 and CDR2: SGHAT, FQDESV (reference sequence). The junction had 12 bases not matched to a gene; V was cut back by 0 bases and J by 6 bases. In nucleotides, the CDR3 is TGTGCCAGCAGCTTAGCGCGTCTAGCGGGGGGGCCAGGGCTCAATGAGCAGTTCTTC. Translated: CASSLARLAGGPGLNEQFF.

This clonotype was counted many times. The CDR3 loop is CSVARAPSYEQYF. The CDR3 DNA reads TGCAGCGTTGCGAGGGCCCCCTCCTACGAGCAGTACTTC. The V gene is TRBV29-1, the J gene TRBJ2-7; a weak D match, TRBD2 (5 bases). V was cut by 4 bases and J by 0 bases, with 10 bases left in between. Germline V gene lookup returns CDR1 SQVTM and CDR2 ANQGSEA. The CDR3 contains 13 residues.

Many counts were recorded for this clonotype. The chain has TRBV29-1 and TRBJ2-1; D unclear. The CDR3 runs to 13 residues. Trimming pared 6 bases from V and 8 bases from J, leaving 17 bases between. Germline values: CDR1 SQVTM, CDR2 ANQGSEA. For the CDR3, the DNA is TGCAGCGTCTCCCGGGCCTTGATCGATGAGCAGTTCTTC. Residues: CSVSRALIDEQFF.

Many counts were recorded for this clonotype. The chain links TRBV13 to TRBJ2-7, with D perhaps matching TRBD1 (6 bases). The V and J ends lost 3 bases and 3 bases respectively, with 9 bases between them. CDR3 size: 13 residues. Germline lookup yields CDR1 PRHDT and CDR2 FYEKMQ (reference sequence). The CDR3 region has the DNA TGTGCCAGCAGCTTCCAGGGGCTCTACGAGCAGTACTTC. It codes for CASSFQGLYEQYF. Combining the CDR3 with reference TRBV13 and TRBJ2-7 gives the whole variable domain AAGVIQSPRHLIKEKRETATLKCYPIPRHDTVYWYQQGPGQDPQFLISFYEKMQSDKGSIPDRFSAQQFSDYHSELNMSSLELGDSALYFCASSFQGLYEQYFGPGTRLTVT.

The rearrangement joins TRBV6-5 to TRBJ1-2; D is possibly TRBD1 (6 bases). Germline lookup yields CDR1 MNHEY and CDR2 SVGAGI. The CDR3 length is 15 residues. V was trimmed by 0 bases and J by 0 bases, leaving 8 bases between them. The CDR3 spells CASSYSGTSNYGYTF. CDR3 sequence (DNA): TGTGCCAGCAGTTACTCCGGGACATCTAACTATGGCTACACCTTC.

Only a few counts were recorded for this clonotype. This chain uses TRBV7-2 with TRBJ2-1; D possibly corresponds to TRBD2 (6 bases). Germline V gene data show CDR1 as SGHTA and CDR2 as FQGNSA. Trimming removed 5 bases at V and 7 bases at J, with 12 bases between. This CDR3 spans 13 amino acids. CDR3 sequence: CASSRGKTNEQFF. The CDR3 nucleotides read TGTGCCAGCAGCCGGGGGAAGACTAATGAGCAGTTCTTC.

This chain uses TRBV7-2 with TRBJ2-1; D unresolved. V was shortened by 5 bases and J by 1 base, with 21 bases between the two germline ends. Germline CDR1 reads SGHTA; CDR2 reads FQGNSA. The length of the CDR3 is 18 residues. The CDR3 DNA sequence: TGTGCCAGCAGCCATGGGGTCGTCGGATTAGGGTCCTACAATGAGCAGTTCTTC. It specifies CASSHGVVGLGSYNEQFF.

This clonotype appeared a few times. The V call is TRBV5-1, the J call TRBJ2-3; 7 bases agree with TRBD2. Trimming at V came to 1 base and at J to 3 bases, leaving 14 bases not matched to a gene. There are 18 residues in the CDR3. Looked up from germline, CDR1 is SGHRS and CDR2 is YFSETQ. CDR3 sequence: CASSLIGSSGGGTDTQYF. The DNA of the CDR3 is TGCGCCAGCAGCTTGATCGGTTCGTCGGGAGGTGGTACAGATACGCAGTATTTT.

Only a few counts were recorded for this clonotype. The CDR3 nucleotides are TGTGCCAGCAGCGTTAGGCGTCCCGGGACAGGCTCCTACGAGCAGTACTTC. It translates to CASSVRRPGTGSYEQYF. The J gene is TRBJ2-7, the V gene TRBV7-2; TRBD1 agrees at 8 bases. V gave up 5 bases and J gave up 0 bases; unmatched junction bases: 12. Germline V lookup: CDR1 SGHTA, CDR2 FQGNSA. The CDR3 runs to 17 residues.

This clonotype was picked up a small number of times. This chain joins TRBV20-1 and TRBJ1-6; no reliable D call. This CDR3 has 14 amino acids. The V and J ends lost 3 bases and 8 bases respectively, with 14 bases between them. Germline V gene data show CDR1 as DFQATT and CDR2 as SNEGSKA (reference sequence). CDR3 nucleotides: TGCAGTGCTAGGTCTGCAGCGGATCATTCACCCCTCCACTTT. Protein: CSARSAADHSPLHF.

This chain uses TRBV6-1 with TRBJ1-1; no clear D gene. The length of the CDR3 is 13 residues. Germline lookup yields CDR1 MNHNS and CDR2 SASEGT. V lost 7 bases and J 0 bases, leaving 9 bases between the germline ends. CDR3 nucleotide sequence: TGTGCCAGCACCCAACGACTGAACACTGAAGCTTTCTTT. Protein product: CASTQRLNTEAFF.

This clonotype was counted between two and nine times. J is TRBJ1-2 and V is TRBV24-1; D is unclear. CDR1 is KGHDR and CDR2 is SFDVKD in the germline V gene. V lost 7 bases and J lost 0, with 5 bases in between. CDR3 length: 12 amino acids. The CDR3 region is CATSQTNYGYTF. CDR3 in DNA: TGTGCCACCAGCCAGACTAACTATGGCTACACCTTC.

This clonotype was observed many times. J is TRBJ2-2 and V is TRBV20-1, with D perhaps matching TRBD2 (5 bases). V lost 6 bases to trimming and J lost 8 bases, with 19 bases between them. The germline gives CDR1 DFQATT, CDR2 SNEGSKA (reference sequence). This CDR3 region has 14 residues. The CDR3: CSAPTLTGGGELFF. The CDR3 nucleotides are TGCAGTGCGCCTACTCTCACCGGCGGGGGGGAGCTGTTTTTT.

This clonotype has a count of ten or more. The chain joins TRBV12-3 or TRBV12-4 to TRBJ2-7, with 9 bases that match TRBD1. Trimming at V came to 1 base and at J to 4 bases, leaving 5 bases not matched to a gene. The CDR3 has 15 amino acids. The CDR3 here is CASSLEPGTGYEQYF. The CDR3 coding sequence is TGTGCCAGCAGTTTAGAGCCCGGGACAGGGTACGAGCAGTACTTC.

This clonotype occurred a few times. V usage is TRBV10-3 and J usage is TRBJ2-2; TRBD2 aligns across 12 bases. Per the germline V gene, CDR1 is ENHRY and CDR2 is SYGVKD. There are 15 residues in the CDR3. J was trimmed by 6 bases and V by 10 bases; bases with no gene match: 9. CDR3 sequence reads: CANAPTSGSAGELFF. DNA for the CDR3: TGTGCCAACGCCCCGACTAGCGGGAGTGCCGGGGAGCTGTTTTTT.

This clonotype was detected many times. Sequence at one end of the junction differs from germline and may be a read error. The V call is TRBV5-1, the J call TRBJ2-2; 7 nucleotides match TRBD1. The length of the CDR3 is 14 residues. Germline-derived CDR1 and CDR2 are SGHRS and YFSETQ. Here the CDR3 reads CASSLGTVTGELFF. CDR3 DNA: TGTGCCAGCAGTTTGGGGACAGTCACCGGGGAGCTGTTTTTT.

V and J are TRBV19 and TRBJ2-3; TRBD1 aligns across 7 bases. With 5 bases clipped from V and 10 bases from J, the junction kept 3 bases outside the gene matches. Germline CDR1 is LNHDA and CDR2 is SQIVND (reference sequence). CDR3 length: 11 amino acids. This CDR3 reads CASSDRVAQYF. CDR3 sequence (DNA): TGTGCCAGTAGTGACAGGGTGGCGCAGTATTTT.

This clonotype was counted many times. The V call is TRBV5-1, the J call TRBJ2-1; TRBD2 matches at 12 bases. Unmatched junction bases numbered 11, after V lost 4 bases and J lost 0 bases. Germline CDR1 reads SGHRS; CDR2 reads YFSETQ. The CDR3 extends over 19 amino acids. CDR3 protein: CASSGPLAGGPSSYNEQFF. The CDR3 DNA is TGCGCCAGCAGCGGACCACTAGCGGGAGGCCCGAGCTCCTACAATGAGCAGTTCTTC.